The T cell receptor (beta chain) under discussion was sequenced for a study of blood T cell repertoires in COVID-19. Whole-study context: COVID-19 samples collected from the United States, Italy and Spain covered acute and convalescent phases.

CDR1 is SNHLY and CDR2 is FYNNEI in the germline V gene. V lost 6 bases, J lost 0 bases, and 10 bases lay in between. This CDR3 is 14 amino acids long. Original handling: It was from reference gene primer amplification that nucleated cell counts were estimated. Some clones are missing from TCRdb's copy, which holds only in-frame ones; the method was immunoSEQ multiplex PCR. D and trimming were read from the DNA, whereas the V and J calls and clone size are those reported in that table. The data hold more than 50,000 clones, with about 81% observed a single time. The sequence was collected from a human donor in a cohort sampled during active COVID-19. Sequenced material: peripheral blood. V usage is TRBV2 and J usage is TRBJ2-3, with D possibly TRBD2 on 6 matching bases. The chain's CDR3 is CASRGGASTDTQYF. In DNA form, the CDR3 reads TGTGCCAGCAGAGGCGGGGCTAGCACAGATACGCAGTATTTT. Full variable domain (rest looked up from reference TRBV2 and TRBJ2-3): EPEVTQTPSHQVTQMGQEVILRCVPISNHLYFYWYRQILGQKVEFLVSFYNNEISEKSEIFDDQFSVERPDGSNFTLKIRSTKLEDSAMYFCASRGGASTDTQYFGPGTRLTVL.